These 30 T cell receptor beta chains share one sample of origin, sequenced in a study of monozygotic twins with inflammatory bowel disease. TCRdb reprocessed the 5' RACE reads and keeps a single row for each CDR3 protein, giving no DNA. The sample table sets out approximately 400,000 distinct CDR3 sequences. The sample taken for sequencing was blood. The receptors shown here come from a human donor with ulcerative colitis or Crohn's disease, or a healthy co-twin of an affected twin (not recorded which).

The chain has TRBV5-1 and TRBJ2-7. The CDR3 loop spans 14 amino acids. Germline V gene data show CDR1 as SGHRS and CDR2 as YFSETQ. CDR3 protein: CASKRGTQTYEQYF.

This chain joins TRBV11-1 and TRBJ2-2; the D call from TCRdb, TRBD2, cannot be confirmed without DNA. There are 20 residues in the CDR3. Per the germline V gene, CDR1 is SGHAT and CDR2 is FQDESV (reference sequence). The CDR3 loop is CASLKGTAGKTATNTGELFF.

The chain combines TRBV9 with TRBJ2-3; TCRdb's assignment of TRBD2 cannot be checked, as there is no DNA. CDR3 length: 15 amino acids. CDR1 is SGDLS, CDR2 YYNGEE, per germline. CDR3: CASSVTGLPRDTQYF.

The CDR3 here is CSARVRDRAFF. The chain couples TRBV20-1 to TRBJ1-1; TCRdb lists TRBD1, though no DNA is available to test this call. Germline CDR1 reads DFQATT; CDR2 reads SNEGSKA (reference sequence). This CDR3 is built from 11 residues.

V usage is TRBV25-1 and J usage is TRBJ2-5; the TCRdb D gene call, TRBD2, has no DNA to confirm it. This CDR3 contains 14 residues. Germline assignment: CDR1 MGHDK and CDR2 SYGVNS. This CDR3 reads CASSDGLVRETQYF.

The chain links TRBV20-1 to TRBJ2-7; there is no DNA to check the TCRdb D call of TRBD2. The CDR3 extends over 15 amino acids. Germline CDR1 DFQATT, CDR2 SNEGSKA (reference sequence). The CDR3 loop is CSASTVAGGIYEQYF.

J is TRBJ1-5 and V is TRBV6-6. Germline loops: CDR1 MNHNY, CDR2 SVGAGI (reference sequence). The length of the CDR3 is 13 residues. The CDR3: CASSYGGNQPQHF.

The genes are TRBV29-1 and TRBJ2-3; TCRdb returns TRBD2, unconfirmable since there is no DNA. The length of the CDR3 is 19 residues. The germline V gene encodes CDR1 SQVTM and CDR2 ANQGSEA. The CDR3 region is CSVFSGAPLAGASTDTQYF.

The chain links TRBV7-6 to TRBJ1-5. CDR3 length equals 13 residues. Germline lookup yields CDR1 SGHVS and CDR2 FNYEAQ. This CDR3 is CASSLGSDQPQHF.

The chain employs TRBV5-1 and TRBJ1-1; the TCRdb call, TRBD1, lacks DNA for checking. The germline V gene has CDR1 SGHRS and CDR2 YFSETQ. This CDR3 region has 15 residues. CDR3 loop: CASSRMGQGNTEAFF.

V is TRBV28 and J is TRBJ1-1; lacking DNA, the TRBD1 call made by TCRdb goes unchecked. The CDR3 covers 13 residues. The germline gives CDR1 MDHEN, CDR2 SYDVKM. Here the CDR3 reads CASSLVGAAEAFF.

The CDR3 reads CASRRGSNTNEQFF. The genes are TRBV6-1 and TRBJ2-1; TCRdb lists TRBD1, though no DNA is available to test this call. The CDR3 runs 14 residues. From germline, CDR1 is MNHNS and CDR2 SASEGT.

This sequence joins TRBV28 and TRBJ2-7; the D gene TCRdb calls, TRBD1, cannot be checked with no DNA. The CDR3 is made up of 12 amino acids. CDR1 MDHEN and CDR2 SYDVKM come from the germline V gene. The CDR3 here is CASSLRTDEQYF.

This chain connects TRBV15 to TRBJ1-1; TCRdb names TRBD1, which stays unverified in the absence of DNA. The germline gives CDR1 LNHNV, CDR2 YYDKDF (reference sequence). The CDR3 sequence is 18 residues long. CDR3 sequence reads: CATSRDSRLTGGGTEAFF.

The chain has TRBV7-9 and TRBJ2-7; TCRdb's D gene call, TRBD1, goes unchecked for lack of DNA. Per germline, CDR1 SEHNR and CDR2 FQNEAQ (reference sequence). The CDR3 extends over 14 amino acids. The CDR3 region is CASSLGQANYEQYF.

The rearrangement joins TRBV21-1 to TRBJ1-1; the TCRdb D gene call, TRBD1, has no DNA to confirm it. TRBV21-1 is shown as a pseudogene. The CDR3 consists of 16 residues. This chain's CDR3 is CASSRIPGQGDTEAFF.

The chain links TRBV20-1 to TRBJ1-2; TCRdb's D gene call, TRBD1, goes unchecked for lack of DNA. Looked up from germline, CDR1 is DFQATT and CDR2 is SNEGSKA (reference sequence). CDR3 length: 15 residues. The CDR3 sequence: CSARGGGRIGYGYTF.

The gene calls are TRBV6-2 or TRBV6-3 and TRBJ1-5. Looked up from germline, CDR1 is MNHEY and CDR2 is SVGEGT. The CDR3 is 15 amino acids. CDR3 sequence: CASSLQGPGNQPQHF.

This chain's CDR3 is CAISVVLSGPNSTDTQYF. The rearrangement joins TRBV10-3 to TRBJ2-3; checking the TCRdb D call of TRBD1 is not possible without DNA. The CDR3 covers 18 residues. Germline V gives CDR1 ENHRY, CDR2 SYGVKD.

The chain couples TRBV6-7 to TRBJ2-1; TCRdb's D call of TRBD1 is untestable without DNA. TRBV6-7 is labeled an ORF, and its function is uncertain. The CDR3 length is 15 residues. Here the CDR3 reads CASSFGQGGVDEQFF.

This chain uses TRBV18 with TRBJ2-3; TCRdb reports TRBD1, a call that lacks DNA to check it against. This CDR3 spans 14 amino acids. Germline CDR1 and CDR2: KGHSH and LQKENI. This CDR3 is CASSPTGVPDTQYF.

This CDR3 is CASSLGTGYGYTF. The chain carries TRBV27 and TRBJ1-2. This CDR3 is 13 amino acids long. Germline-derived CDR1 and CDR2 are MNHEY and SMNVEV (reference sequence).

The genes are TRBV7-9 and TRBJ2-1; checking the TCRdb D call of TRBD1 is not possible without DNA. Per the germline V gene, CDR1 is SEHNR and CDR2 is FQNEAQ (reference sequence). CDR3 length: 14 amino acids. The chain's CDR3 is CASTTGGAFNEQFF.

The chain has TRBV5-1 and TRBJ1-2; without DNA, the TCRdb call of TRBD1 cannot be checked. The CDR3 spans 15 residues. Germline loops: CDR1 SGHRS, CDR2 YFSETQ. The CDR3 protein is CASSLEGTAIDGYTF.

This sequence joins TRBV5-1 and TRBJ2-7; the D gene TCRdb calls, TRBD1, cannot be checked with no DNA. This CDR3 contains 17 residues. CDR1 and CDR2 from the germline V gene are SGHRS and YFSETQ. CDR3 amino acids: CASSLASRDTNSYEQYF.

The chain joins TRBV5-6 to TRBJ2-5. This CDR3 has 15 amino acids. The germline CDR1 and CDR2 sequences are SGHDT and YYEEEE. CDR3 region: CASSTLETHQETQYF.

The chain recombines TRBV12-3 or TRBV12-4 with TRBJ2-2; TCRdb returns TRBD1, unconfirmable since there is no DNA. The CDR3 extends over 15 amino acids. The CDR3 spells CASSAEGGLSGELFF.

CDR3: CASSQDSGRGGLTEAFF. V gene TRBV14 combines with J gene TRBJ1-1; TCRdb proposes TRBD1, but this gene call is untestable without DNA. Per the germline V gene, CDR1 is SGHDN and CDR2 is FVKESK. The CDR3 totals 17 residues.

This chain links TRBV28 with TRBJ2-7; TCRdb's assignment of TRBD1 cannot be checked, as there is no DNA. The CDR3 runs to 13 residues. The germline gives CDR1 MDHEN, CDR2 SYDVKM. The chain's CDR3 is CATTGQGFNEQYF.

The chain recombines TRBV5-1 with TRBJ2-1; TCRdb outputs TRBD1, but without DNA this stays unchecked. Germline loops: CDR1 SGHRS, CDR2 YFSETQ. The CDR3 consists of 16 residues. The chain's CDR3 is CASSLARGTPSNEQFF.